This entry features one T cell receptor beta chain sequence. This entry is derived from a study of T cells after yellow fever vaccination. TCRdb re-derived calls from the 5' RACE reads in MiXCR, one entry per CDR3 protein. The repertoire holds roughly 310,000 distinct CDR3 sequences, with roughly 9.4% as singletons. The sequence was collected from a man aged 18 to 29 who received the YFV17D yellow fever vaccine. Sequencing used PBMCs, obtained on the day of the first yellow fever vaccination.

The CDR3 loop is CASSPPLIEPAQETQYF. CDR3 DNA: TGTGCCAGCAGCCCCCCCCTGATAGAGCCAGCCCAAGAGACCCAGTACTTC. The chain is built from TRBV7-9 and TRBJ2-5; no firm D call. The CDR3 has 17 amino acids. Germline V lookup: CDR1 SEHNR, CDR2 FQNEAQ (reference sequence). With 5 bases removed from V and 1 base from J, the gap between germline ends came to 20 bases.